Listed below are T cell receptor beta chains from one sample, sequenced in a study of T cell responses to AZD1222 COVID-19 vaccine. Here immunoSEQ multiplex PCR was the method, and the copy in TCRdb shows in-frame clones only, minus some. The repertoire holds about 110,000 clones, around 91% seen once, with approximately 8% in the top ten. This material consisted of peripheral blood, taken 28 days after the second AZD1222 dose. These receptors all stem from an adult who received the AZD1222 COVID-19 vaccine. CDR3s include the opening cysteine and the closing phenylalanine or tryptophan. Fields, in order: D gene, clone size, CDR3 length, J gene, V gene, CDR3 DNA, CDR3 protein. A D gene is named only where the DNA matches it firmly. Size tells how often a clone was seen (once, few, many) or the class of an expanded clone, and some rows leave it out.

D gene: -; clone size: -; CDR3 length: 16; J gene: TRBJ1-5; V gene: TRBV21-1; CDR3 DNA: TGTGCCAGCAGCCCGACACTAGGGGACCCCAATCAGCCCCAGCATTTT; CDR3 protein: CASSPTLGDPNQPQHF
D gene: -; clone size: -; CDR3 length: 15; J gene: TRBJ2-7; V gene: TRBV9; CDR3 DNA: TGTGCCAGCAGCGTAGCTTTGGGAATCACCTACGAGCAGTACTTC; CDR3 protein: CASSVALGITYEQYF
D gene: TRBD1; clone size: -; CDR3 length: 15; J gene: TRBJ1-6; V gene: TRBV6-5; CDR3 DNA: TGTGCCAGCAGTTACTCGAGGACAGGTGATTCACCCCTCCACTTT; CDR3 protein: CASSYSRTGDSPLHF
D gene: TRBD1; clone size: -; CDR3 length: 17; J gene: TRBJ2-7; V gene: TRBV5-1; CDR3 DNA: TGCGCCAGCAGCCTAGGGACAGGGGGCTTAAGCTCCTACGAGCAGTACTTC; CDR3 protein: CASSLGTGGLSSYEQYF
D gene: -; clone size: -; CDR3 length: 13; J gene: TRBJ1-1; V gene: TRBV5-5; CDR3 DNA: TGTGCCAGCAGCTTCCGGGGGCTCACTGAAGCTTTCTTT; CDR3 protein: CASSFRGLTEAFF
D gene: -; clone size: once; CDR3 length: 13; J gene: TRBJ1-4; V gene: TRBV11-2; CDR3 DNA: TGTGCCAGCAGCTTAGGAACTAATGAAAAACTGTTTTTT; CDR3 protein: CASSLGTNEKLFF
D gene: -; clone size: -; CDR3 length: 13; J gene: TRBJ1-1; V gene: TRBV11-2; CDR3 DNA: TGTGCCAGCAGCTTACTTACACGGACTGAAGCTTTCTTT; CDR3 protein: CASSLLTRTEAFF
D gene: -; clone size: -; CDR3 length: 15; J gene: TRBJ1-1; V gene: TRBV9; CDR3 DNA: TGTGCCAGCAGCGTAGGGACAGTTCCCGACGCTGAAGCTTTCTTT; CDR3 protein: CASSVGTVPDAEAFF
D gene: -; clone size: -; CDR3 length: 14; J gene: TRBJ1-2; V gene: TRBV2; CDR3 DNA: TGTGCCAGCAGTGTATCCCAGGGAGGCTATGGCTACACCTTC; CDR3 protein: CASSVSQGGYGYTF
D gene: -; clone size: -; CDR3 length: 13; J gene: TRBJ2-1; V gene: TRBV7-3; CDR3 DNA: TGTGCCAGCAGCTTAGAATGGTCGGATGAGCAGTTCTTC; CDR3 protein: CASSLEWSDEQFF
D gene: TRBD2; clone size: -; CDR3 length: 16; J gene: TRBJ2-5; V gene: TRBV5-1; CDR3 DNA: TGCGCCAGCAGCTTGACTACCGGGACTAGCGGGAAGACCCAGTACTTC; CDR3 protein: CASSLTTGTSGKTQYF
D gene: -; clone size: -; CDR3 length: 15; J gene: TRBJ1-2; V gene: TRBV6-5; CDR3 DNA: TGTGCCAGCAGTTACTCGAATTCCATTATCTATGGCTACACCTTC; CDR3 protein: CASSYSNSIIYGYTF
D gene: -; clone size: -; CDR3 length: 14; J gene: TRBJ2-7; V gene: TRBV19; CDR3 DNA: TGTGCCAGTAGTGCCCAGATGCCCCCCTACGAGCAGTACTTC; CDR3 protein: CASSAQMPPYEQYF
D gene: TRBD1; clone size: -; CDR3 length: 16; J gene: TRBJ1-3; V gene: TRBV5-4; CDR3 DNA: TGTGCCAGCAGCCAAGGACAGGGCAGAGCCGGAAACACCATATATTTT; CDR3 protein: CASSQGQGRAGNTIYF
D gene: TRBD1; clone size: -; CDR3 length: 14; J gene: TRBJ1-2; V gene: TRBV28; CDR3 DNA: TGTGCCAGCACCGGGACAGGGGGCTTAGGGGGCTACACCTTC; CDR3 protein: CASTGTGGLGGYTF
D gene: TRBD1; clone size: -; CDR3 length: 14; J gene: TRBJ2-3; V gene: TRBV6-5; CDR3 DNA: TGTGCCAGCAGTTTGACAGGGACGGAAGATACGCAGTATTTT; CDR3 protein: CASSLTGTEDTQYF
D gene: TRBD1; clone size: -; CDR3 length: 14; J gene: TRBJ1-3; V gene: TRBV7-2; CDR3 DNA: TGTGCCAGCAGCTGGCAGGGGGCTGGAAACACCATATATTTT; CDR3 protein: CASSWQGAGNTIYF
D gene: -; clone size: -; CDR3 length: 14; J gene: TRBJ1-5; V gene: TRBV24-1; CDR3 DNA: TGTGCCACCAGTGATGAAAACAATTATCAGCCCCAGCATTTT; CDR3 protein: CATSDENNYQPQHF
D gene: -; clone size: -; CDR3 length: 15; J gene: TRBJ2-1; V gene: TRBV27; CDR3 DNA: TGTGCCAGCAGTCTCCGCAGAGGAGGGGACAATGAGCAGTTCTTC; CDR3 protein: CASSLRRGGDNEQFF
D gene: TRBD1; clone size: -; CDR3 length: 16; J gene: TRBJ1-2; V gene: TRBV9; CDR3 DNA: TGTGCCAGCAGTGACAGCCCCCAGGGGGCCTATTATGGCTACACCTTC; CDR3 protein: CASSDSPQGAYYGYTF
D gene: -; clone size: -; CDR3 length: 13; J gene: TRBJ2-7; V gene: TRBV4-1; CDR3 DNA: TGCGCCAGCAGCCAAGGGGGAGTCAACGAGCAGTACTTC; CDR3 protein: CASSQGGVNEQYF
D gene: -; clone size: once; CDR3 length: 13; J gene: TRBJ2-5; V gene: TRBV7-8; CDR3 DNA: TGTGCCAGCACCCACCCAGGCAAAGAGACCCAGTACTTC; CDR3 protein: CASTHPGKETQYF